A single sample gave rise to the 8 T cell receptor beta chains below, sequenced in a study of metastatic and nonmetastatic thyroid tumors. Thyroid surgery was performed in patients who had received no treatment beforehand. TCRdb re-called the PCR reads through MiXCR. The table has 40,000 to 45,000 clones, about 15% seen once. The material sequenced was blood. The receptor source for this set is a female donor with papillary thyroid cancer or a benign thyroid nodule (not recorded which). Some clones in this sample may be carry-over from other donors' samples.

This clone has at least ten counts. The CDR3 nucleotides are TGTGCCAGCAGGGACAGTAAAAGCAATCAGCCCCAGCATTTT. This sequence encodes CASRDSKSNQPQHF. This chain uses TRBV12-3 or TRBV12-4 with TRBJ1-5; tentative D call: TRBD1 (6 bases). The CDR3 is made up of 14 amino acids. V lost 6 bases to trimming and J lost 1 base, with 10 bases between them.

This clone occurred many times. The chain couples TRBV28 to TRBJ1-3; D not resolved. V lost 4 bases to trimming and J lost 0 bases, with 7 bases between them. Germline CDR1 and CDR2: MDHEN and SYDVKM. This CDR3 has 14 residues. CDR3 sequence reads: CASSSVSSGNTIYF. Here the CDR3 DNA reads TGTGCCAGCAGTTCGGTGTCCTCTGGAAACACCATATATTTT.

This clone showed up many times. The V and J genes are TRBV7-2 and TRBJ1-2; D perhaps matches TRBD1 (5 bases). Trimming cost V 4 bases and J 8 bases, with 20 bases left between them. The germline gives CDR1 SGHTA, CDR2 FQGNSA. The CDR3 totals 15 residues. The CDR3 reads CASSSSGGETSGYTF. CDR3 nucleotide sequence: TGTGCCAGCAGCTCATCGGGGGGGGAGACGAGCGGCTACACCTTC.

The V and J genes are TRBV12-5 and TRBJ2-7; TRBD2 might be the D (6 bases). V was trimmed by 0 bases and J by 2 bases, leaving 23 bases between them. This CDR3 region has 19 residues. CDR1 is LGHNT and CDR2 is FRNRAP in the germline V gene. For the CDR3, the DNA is TGTGCTAGTGGTTTGGTACTTTCGAGCTCCGGGACTGACACCTACGAGCAGTACTTC. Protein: CASGLVLSSSGTDTYEQYF.

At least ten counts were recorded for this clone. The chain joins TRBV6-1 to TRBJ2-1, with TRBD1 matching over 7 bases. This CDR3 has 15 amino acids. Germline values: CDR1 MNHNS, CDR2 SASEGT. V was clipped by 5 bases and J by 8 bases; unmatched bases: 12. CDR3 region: CASSRTGTDGDEQFF. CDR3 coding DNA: TGTGCCAGCAGTCGAACGGGGACAGACGGGGATGAGCAGTTCTTC.

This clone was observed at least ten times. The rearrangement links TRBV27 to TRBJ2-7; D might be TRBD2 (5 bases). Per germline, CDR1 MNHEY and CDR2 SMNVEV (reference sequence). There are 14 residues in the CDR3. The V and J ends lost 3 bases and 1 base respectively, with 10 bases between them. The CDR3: CASSFGGPSYEQYF. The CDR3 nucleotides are TGTGCCAGCAGTTTTGGAGGACCGTCCTACGAGCAGTACTTC.

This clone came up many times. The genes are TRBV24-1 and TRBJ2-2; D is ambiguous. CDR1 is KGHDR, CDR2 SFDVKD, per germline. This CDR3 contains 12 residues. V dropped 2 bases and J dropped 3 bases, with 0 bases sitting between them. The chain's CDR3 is CATSDYTGELFF. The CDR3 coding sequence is TGTGCCACCAGTGATTACACCGGGGAGCTGTTTTTT.

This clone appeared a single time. The DNA for the CDR3 is TGCGCCAGCAGCTTGGGTGGGTACCCCCTGCCTGACTACACCTTC. This encodes CASSLGGYPLPDYTF. V usage is TRBV5-1 and J usage is TRBJ1-2; no reliable D call. The length of the CDR3 is 15 residues. Looked up from germline, CDR1 is SGHRS and CDR2 is YFSETQ. V lost 0 bases and J 10 bases, leaving 19 bases between the germline ends.